What follows are 8 T cell receptor beta chains derived from one specimen sequenced in a study of CD4 T cells in relation to SARS-CoV-2 and coronaviruses. The repertoire was sequenced with immunoSEQ multiplex PCR; TCRdb's copy has only in-frame clones and lacks some. The sample shows some 40,000 clones, more than 65% of them seen only once. Which antigens these TCRs recognize remains unknown. What was sequenced was memory CD4+ T cells from PBMCs, cultured in vitro. These receptors were obtained from an adult with COVID-19.

V is TRBV7-2 and J is TRBJ2-2, with D unclear. The V gene lost 2 bases and the J gene lost 3 bases, with 16 bases spanning the gap. Germline values: CDR1 SGHTA, CDR2 FQGNSA. The CDR3 is 17 residues long. DNA of the CDR3: TGTGCCAGCAGCTTAAGAATTAGGAATGGGGACACCGGGGAGCTGTTTTTT. It codes for CASSLRIRNGDTGELFF.

The CDR3 region has the DNA TGTGCCAGCTGGCCGGGACCGTACTACGAGCAGTACTTC. It translates to CASWPGPYYEQYF. The chain uses TRBV5-8 and TRBJ2-7; tentatively, D is TRBD1 or TRBD2 (5 bases each). The V end lost 7 bases, the J end lost 3 bases, and 14 bases lay between the germline ends. Germline lookup yields CDR1 SGHTS and CDR2 YDEGEE. This CDR3 spans 13 amino acids.

The rearrangement uses TRBV28 and TRBJ2-3, with 8 bases matching TRBD2. This CDR3 region has 17 residues. Losses at the gene ends were 6 bases for V and 4 bases for J; bases not matched to a gene: 15. The germline gives CDR1 MDHEN, CDR2 SYDVKM. CDR3: CASSPGLIAGRSDTQYF. The CDR3 bases are TGTGCCAGCAGCCCGGGACTCATAGCGGGACGGTCAGATACGCAGTATTTT.

This clone was detected once. This chain joins TRBV6-1 and TRBJ1-5; weak D call: TRBD1 (5 bases). Germline V gives CDR1 MNHNS, CDR2 SASEGT. With 4 bases removed from V and 6 bases from J, the gap between germline ends came to 28 bases. The CDR3 is 19 residues long. The CDR3 DNA is TGTGCCAGCAGTGGGGACTGTTTCAGGTCGGCAGAAAAATTTCAGCCCCAGCATTTT. Translation gives CASSGDCFRSAEKFQPQHF.

V is TRBV7-3 and J is TRBJ2-3; D call uncertain. The germline V and J ends were trimmed by 5 bases and 4 bases, with 10 bases remaining between them. The CDR3 contains 13 residues. The germline V gene has CDR1 SGHTA and CDR2 FQGTGA. CDR3 protein: CASSASRADTQYF. CDR3 in DNA: TGTGCCAGCAGCGCCTCTAGGGCAGATACGCAGTATTTT.

The V and J genes are TRBV4-2 and TRBJ2-5; 8 bases are shared with TRBD2. With 5 bases clipped from V and 4 bases from J, the junction kept 6 bases outside the gene matches. Per germline, CDR1 LGHNA and CDR2 YNFKEQ. This CDR3 spans 14 amino acids. In DNA form, the CDR3 reads TGTGCCAGCAGCTCGGGACTAGTACGAGAGACCCAGTACTTC. Its translation: CASSSGLVRETQYF.

The J gene is TRBJ2-2, the V gene TRBV24-1, with D possibly matching TRBD2 (5 bases). The CDR3 runs 15 residues. V lost 4 bases to trimming and J lost 6 bases, with 14 bases between them. Germline assignment: CDR1 KGHDR and CDR2 SFDVKD. The CDR3 loop is CATSDPGVGAGELFF. The CDR3 DNA sequence: TGTGCCACCAGTGACCCCGGGGTTGGGGCCGGGGAGCTGTTTTTT.

V gene TRBV7-9 combines with J gene TRBJ1-2, with TRBD1 matching over 12 bases. CDR1 is SEHNR and CDR2 is FQNEAQ in the germline V gene (reference sequence). The CDR3 loop spans 16 amino acids. V dropped 2 bases and J dropped 6; count of bases not matched to a gene: 7. CDR3 amino acids: CASSLSRDRGLDGYTF. The CDR3 DNA is TGTGCCAGCAGCTTATCGAGGGACAGGGGGCTGGATGGCTACACCTTC. Full variable domain (outside the CDR3, taken from reference TRBV7-9 and TRBJ1-2): DTGVSQNPRHKITKRGQNVTFRCDPISEHNRLYWYRQTLGQGPEFLTYFQNEAQLEKSRLLSDRFSAERPKGSFSTLEIQRTEQGDSAMYLCASSLSRDRGLDGYTFGSGTRLTVV.